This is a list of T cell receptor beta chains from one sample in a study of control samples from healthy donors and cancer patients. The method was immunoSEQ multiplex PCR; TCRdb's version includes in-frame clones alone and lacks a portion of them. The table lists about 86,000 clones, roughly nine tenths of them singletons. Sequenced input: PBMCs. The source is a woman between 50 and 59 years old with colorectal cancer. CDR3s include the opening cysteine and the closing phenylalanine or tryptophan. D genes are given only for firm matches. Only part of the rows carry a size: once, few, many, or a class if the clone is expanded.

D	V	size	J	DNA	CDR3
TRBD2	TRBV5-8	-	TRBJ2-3	TGTGCCAGCAGCTTGGGCGGGGGTCCCGGGGATACGCAGTATTTT	CASSLGGGPGDTQYF
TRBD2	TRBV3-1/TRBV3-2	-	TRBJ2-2	TGTGCCAGCAGCCAATATAGCGGGGGAAACACCGGGGAGCTGTTTTTT	CASSQYSGGNTGELFF
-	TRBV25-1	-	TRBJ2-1	TGTGCCAGCAGCCGGGGGAACAATGAGCAGTTCTTC	CASSRGNNEQFF
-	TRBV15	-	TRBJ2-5	TGTGCCACCAGCAGAGATGGACTCCAAGAGACCCAGTACTTC	CATSRDGLQETQYF
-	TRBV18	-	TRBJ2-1	TGTGCCAGCTCACCGAGCAATGAGCAGTTCTTC	CASSPSNEQFF
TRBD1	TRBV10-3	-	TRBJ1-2	TGTGCCATAACTAGGACAGGAGACTATGGCTACACCTTC	CAITRTGDYGYTF
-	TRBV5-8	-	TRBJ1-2	TGTGCCAGCAGCCCGCGGACCGTAGACTATGGCTACACCTTC	CASSPRTVDYGYTF
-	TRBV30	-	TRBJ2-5	TGTGCCTGGAGTTTCGCCCGACGGGAGACCCAGTACTTC	CAWSFARRETQYF
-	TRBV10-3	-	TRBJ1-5	TGTGCCATCAGTGAGTTTGCGGACTATAGCAATCAGCCCCAGCATTTT	CAISEFADYSNQPQHF
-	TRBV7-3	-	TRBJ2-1	TGTGCCAGCAGCCCCGGGCAGGGGATTAGCAGCAATGAGCAGTTCTTC	CASSPGQGISSNEQFF
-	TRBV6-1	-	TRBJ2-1	TGTGCCAGCAGTGACGGGGCTAGGGAGAGCGATGAGCAGTTCTTC	CASSDGARESDEQFF
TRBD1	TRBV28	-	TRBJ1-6	TGTGCCAGCAGCCTCCGGGACAGGGTGTCCTATAATTCACCCCTCCACTTT	CASSLRDRVSYNSPLHF
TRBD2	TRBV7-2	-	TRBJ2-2	TGTGCCAGCAGCTTAGCTAGCGGGGGACCTGGGGAGCTGTTTTTT	CASSLASGGPGELFF
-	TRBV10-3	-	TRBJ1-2	TGTGCCATCAGGCCAGGACAGACTGTTAACTATGGCTACACCTTC	CAIRPGQTVNYGYTF
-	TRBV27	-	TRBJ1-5	TGTGCCAGCAGTGGGGGCGGGGGGGCGCATCAGCCCCAGCATTTT	CASSGGGGAHQPQHF
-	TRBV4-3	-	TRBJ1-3	TGCGCCAGCAGCCAAGATCGTGGAACTGGAAACACCATATATTTT	CASSQDRGTGNTIYF
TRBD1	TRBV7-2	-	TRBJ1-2	TGTGCCAGCAGCCTTTCGGACAGGGCGGGTGGCTACACCTTC	CASSLSDRAGGYTF
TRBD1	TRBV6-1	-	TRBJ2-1	TGTGCCAGCAGTGAAGACCCAGGGGGTGATGAGCAGTTCTTC	CASSEDPGGDEQFF
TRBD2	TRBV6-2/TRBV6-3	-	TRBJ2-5	TGTGCCAGCAGTTACTCGAGGAGAACAACTAGCGGCCAAGAGACCCAGTACTTC	CASSYSRRTTSGQETQYF
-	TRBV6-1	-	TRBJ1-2	TGTGCCAGCAGCATAAGCGGGGATGGCTACACCTTC	CASSISGDGYTF
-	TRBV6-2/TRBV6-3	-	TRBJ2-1	TGTGCCAGCAGTTTCATTCAGGGTAGTGCCTACAATGAGCAGTTCTTC	CASSFIQGSAYNEQFF
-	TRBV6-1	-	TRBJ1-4	TGTGCCAGCAGTGAAGCGTCCCGGGGTGGTGAAAAACTGTTTTTT	CASSEASRGGEKLFF
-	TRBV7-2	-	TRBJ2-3	TGTGCCAGCAGCTTAGCTGGGTCATCCCGGGCAGATACGCAGTATTTT	CASSLAGSSRADTQYF
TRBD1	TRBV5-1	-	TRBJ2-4	TGCGCCAGCAGCTCTACGGACAGGGGGCTCAGAAACATTCAGTACTTC	CASSSTDRGLRNIQYF
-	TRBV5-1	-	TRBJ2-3	TGCGCCAGCAGCTCCCGGGCGACGGGGGTCACAGATACGCAGTATTTT	CASSSRATGVTDTQYF
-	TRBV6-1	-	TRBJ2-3	TGTGCCAGCAGTGAAGGGCACGCTCCAGATACGCAGTATTTT	CASSEGHAPDTQYF
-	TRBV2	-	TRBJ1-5	TGTGCCAGCAGTGTAATTCCCGACAGCAGCAATCAGCCCCAGCATTTT	CASSVIPDSSNQPQHF
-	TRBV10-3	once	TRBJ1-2	TGTGCCATCACTAAAGGGTTAAGCTATGGCTACACCTTC	CAITKGLSYGYTF
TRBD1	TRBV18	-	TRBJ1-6	TGTGCCAGCTCACCAGTAGTAGGACAGGGAAATTCACCCCTCCACTTT	CASSPVVGQGNSPLHF
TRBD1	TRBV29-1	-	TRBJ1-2	TGCAGCGTAAGGGGACAGGGGGCGGCTGGCTACACCTTC	CSVRGQGAAGYTF
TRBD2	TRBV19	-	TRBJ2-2	TGTGCCAGCCGGGGGGACACCGGGGAGCTGTTTTTT	CASRGDTGELFF
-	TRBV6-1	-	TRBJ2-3	TGTGCCAGCAGTGAACATTGGGCTAACCCAGATACGCAGTATTTT	CASSEHWANPDTQYF
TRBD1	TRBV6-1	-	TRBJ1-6	TGTGCCAGCAGTGAAGGGACAGGGCCTTCACCCCTCCACTTT	CASSEGTGPSPLHF
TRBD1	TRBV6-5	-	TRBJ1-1	TGTGCCAGCAGTTTCCGGGACAGGGGGAAAGCTTTCTTT	CASSFRDRGKAFF
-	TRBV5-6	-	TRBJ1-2	TGTGCCAGCAGCACCACGGGGCTTAGCTACACCTTC	CASSTTGLSYTF
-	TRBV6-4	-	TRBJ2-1	TGTGCCAGCAGTGTCGAAGGGGATGGTTACAATGAGCAGTTCTTC	CASSVEGDGYNEQFF
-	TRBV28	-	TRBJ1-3	TGTGCCAGCACGGCAGAGGGCATTGGAAACACCATATATTTT	CASTAEGIGNTIYF
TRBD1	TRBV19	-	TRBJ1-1	TGTGCCAGTAGTACTAACAGGGGGCTCACTGAAGCTTTCTTT	CASSTNRGLTEAFF
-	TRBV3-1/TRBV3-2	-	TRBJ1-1	TGTGCCAGCAGCCTGACGGTGAACACTGAAGCTTTCTTT	CASSLTVNTEAFF
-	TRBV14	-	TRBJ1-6	TGTGCCAGCAGCCAAGTTCGGGGGAGCTCCTATAATTCACCCCTCCACTTT	CASSQVRGSSYNSPLHF
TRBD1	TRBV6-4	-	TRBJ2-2	TGTGCCAGCAGACGGGACAGAAACACCGGGGAGCTGTTTTTT	CASRRDRNTGELFF
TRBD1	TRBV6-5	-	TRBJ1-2	TGTGCCAGCATTTTGACAGGGGTGAATGGCTACACCTTC	CASILTGVNGYTF
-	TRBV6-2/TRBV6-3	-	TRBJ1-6	TGTGCCAGCAGTTATTCAGAGAGGGGTAATTCACCCCTCCACTTT	CASSYSERGNSPLHF
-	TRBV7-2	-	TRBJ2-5	TGTGCCAGCAGCTTATCACCGGGACTTCAAGAGACCCAGTACTTC	CASSLSPGLQETQYF
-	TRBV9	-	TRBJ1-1	TGTGCCAGCAGCGCCGCGGTAAGGGGAGAAGCTTTCTTT	CASSAAVRGEAFF